These 22 T cell receptor beta chains came from one sample sequenced in a study of radiation and T cells in renal cell carcinoma. Time point given: baseline pretreatment blood. The treatment denotes: 15 Gy SBRT to primary tumor, nephrectomy 4 weeks later. Generated by immunoSEQ multiplex PCR, the TCRdb table keeps only in-frame clones and is missing some. The sample records 85,000 to 100,000 clones, less than 90% being singletons. The specimen comprised blood, sampled from a patient whose treatment included radiotherapy and nephrectomy. The receptor set was obtained from a middle-aged man with renal cell carcinoma.

The V call is TRBV2, the J call TRBJ2-2; D remains unclear. Deletions cut 6 bases from V and 3 bases from J, with 8 bases between. CDR1 is SNHLY, CDR2 FYNNEI, per germline. This CDR3 is built from 13 residues. CDR3 sequence (DNA): TGTGCCAGCAGGCCTAGGTACACCGGGGAGCTGTTTTTT. Its protein product is CASRPRYTGELFF.

The rearrangement joins TRBV2 to TRBJ1-3; 8 nucleotides line up with TRBD1. V lost 5 bases to trimming and J lost 1 base; unmatched junction nucleotides: 4. Germline V gene lookup returns CDR1 SNHLY and CDR2 FYNNEI. The CDR3 totals 15 residues. CDR3 sequence reads: CASSTGGHSGNTIYF. CDR3 bases: TGTGCCAGCAGTACAGGGGGACATTCTGGAAACACCATATATTTT.

V and J are TRBV5-1 and TRBJ2-7; TRBD1 or TRBD2 may be the D gene (6 bases each). V was clipped by 4 bases and J by 2 bases, with 16 bases between them. Germline V gene sequence: CDR1 SGHRS, CDR2 YFSETQ. CDR3 length equals 15 residues. The CDR3 DNA follows: TGCGCCAGCAGCCGGGGGCCGACGGAAACCTACGAGCAGTACTTC. Its protein product is CASSRGPTETYEQYF. The entire variable domain, with the rest obtained from reference TRBV5-1 and TRBJ2-7, is as follows: KAGVTQTPRYLIKTRGQQVTLSCSPISGHRSVSWYQQTPGQGLQFLFEYFSETQRNKGNFPGRFSGRQFSNSRSEMNVSTLELGDSALYLCASSRGPTETYEQYFGPGTRLTVT.

The V call is TRBV5-1, the J call TRBJ2-1, with 10 positions matching TRBD2. The germline V gene has CDR1 SGHRS and CDR2 YFSETQ. The CDR3 contains 15 residues. Losses at the gene ends were 1 base for V and 5 bases for J; bases not matched to a gene: 3. CDR3 residues: CASSLLAGEDNEQFF. DNA of the CDR3: TGCGCCAGCAGCTTGCTAGCGGGAGAGGACAATGAGCAGTTCTTC.

V and J are TRBV27 and TRBJ2-3; 7 positions agree with TRBD1. The germline gives CDR1 MNHEY, CDR2 SMNVEV (reference sequence). The CDR3 sequence is 14 residues long. V lost 5 bases, J lost 4 bases, and 6 bases stayed unmatched. The CDR3 nucleotides read TGTGCCAGCAGTCCCTTCCAGGGGGCAGATACGCAGTATTTT. Amino acids: CASSPFQGADTQYF.

This clone was detected only a few times. The rearrangement links TRBV11-3 to TRBJ1-6; no reliable D call. Trimming pared 4 bases from V and 8 bases from J, leaving 9 bases between. CDR3 length: 13 residues. Germline CDR1 SGHNT, CDR2 YENEEA. The CDR3 bases are TGTGCCAGCAGCTCGAACACAGATTCACCCCTCCACTTT. Translated, it gives CASSSNTDSPLHF.

The DNA for the CDR3 is TGTGCCAGCAGCGGGGGATTTTTCGGGAGGGTAGGCGAGCAGTACTTC. Translating it yields CASSGGFFGRVGEQYF. V is TRBV9 and J is TRBJ2-7; 8 bases are a match to TRBD2. The V and J ends lost 3 bases and 6 bases, in that order; junction bases with no gene match: 14. The germline CDR1 and CDR2 sequences are SGDLS and YYNGEE. The CDR3 sequence is 16 residues long.

The chain uses TRBV7-2 and TRBJ2-1; D perhaps matches TRBD2 (5 bases). Germline CDR1 SGHTA, CDR2 FQGNSA. CDR3 length equals 13 residues. Deletions cut 3 bases from V and 5 bases from J, with 8 bases between. DNA of the CDR3: TGTGCCAGCAGCTTGCGGACTCACAATGAGCAGTTCTTC. Amino acid sequence: CASSLRTHNEQFF.

This clone appeared a single time. The chain is built from TRBV19 and TRBJ2-1; 7 nucleotides line up with TRBD2. Trimming took 7 bases from V and 6 from J; bases not matched to a gene: 15. Germline loops: CDR1 LNHDA, CDR2 SQIVND (reference sequence). The CDR3 has 16 amino acids. The CDR3 region has the DNA TGTGCCAGTAAGCCAGCGTCGAGGGAGGGACGCAATGAGCAGTTCTTC. Amino acid sequence: CASKPASREGRNEQFF.

V usage is TRBV5-1 and J usage is TRBJ2-5, with D hard to call. Germline-derived CDR1 and CDR2 are SGHRS and YFSETQ. The CDR3 contains 13 residues. V lost 1 base, J lost 3 bases, and 7 bases lay in between. CDR3 coding DNA: TGCGCCAGCAGCTTGACGGACGAAGAGACCCAGTACTTC. This translates into CASSLTDEETQYF.

This rearrangement joins TRBV7-9 to TRBJ1-2; possible D gene TRBD1, 5 bases. V dropped 5 bases and J dropped 8 bases, with 12 bases sitting between them. Germline CDR1 is SEHNR and CDR2 is FQNEAQ (reference sequence). There are 12 residues in the CDR3. DNA for the CDR3: TGTGCCAGCAGCCCGAGCGGGGACGGCTACACCTTC. Its protein is CASSPSGDGYTF.

The chain combines TRBV19 with TRBJ2-7; 9 nucleotides align to TRBD1. The CDR3 covers 16 residues. The germline CDR1 and CDR2 sequences are LNHDA and SQIVND (reference sequence). Unmatched junction bases numbered 11, after V lost 0 bases and J lost 8 bases. As DNA, the CDR3 is TGTGCCAGTAGTATAGATAAGTTGGGACAGGGCTCCCAGCAGTACTTC. Translation: CASSIDKLGQGSQQYF.

The CDR3 nucleotides read TGTGCCAGCAGCTTAAAACATAGGGACAGGGAAGGGACAGATACGCAGTATTTT. It translates to CASSLKHRDREGTDTQYF. V usage is TRBV7-9 and J usage is TRBJ2-3; 9 nucleotides agree with TRBD1. The V gene end was trimmed by 2 bases and the J gene end by 3 bases; junction bases not matched to a gene: 12. Germline CDR1 reads SEHNR; CDR2 reads FQNEAQ (reference sequence). There are 18 residues in the CDR3.

The chain links TRBV10-1 to TRBJ2-7, with TRBD2 matching 10 bases. The CDR3 length is 20 residues. V was clipped by 1 base and J by 3 bases; unmatched bases: 18. The germline V gene has CDR1 WNHNN and CDR2 SYGVQD (reference sequence). This CDR3 is CASSEYIVQGTSGIVYEQYF. Here the CDR3 DNA reads TGCGCCAGCAGTGAGTATATCGTCCAAGGTACTAGCGGGATTGTCTACGAGCAGTACTTC.

This clone was counted only a few times. This chain connects TRBV10-1 to TRBJ2-7; TRBD1 aligns across 8 bases. With V trimmed by 2 bases and J by 3 bases, 3 bases remained unmatched. The length of the CDR3 is 14 residues. CDR1 WNHNN and CDR2 SYGVQD come from the germline V gene (reference sequence). The CDR3 DNA is TGCGCCAGCAGTGAGCCGGACAGGGACTACGAGCAGTACTTC. It yields the protein CASSEPDRDYEQYF.

This clone came up a few times. The CDR3 here is CASSPRQQANYGYTF. The CDR3 DNA is TGCGCCAGCAGCCCGAGACAACAAGCTAACTATGGCTACACCTTC. J is TRBJ1-2 and V is TRBV5-1; no firm D call. Trimming removed 4 bases from V and 0 bases from J, with 13 bases in between. The CDR3 is made up of 15 amino acids. The germline V gene has CDR1 SGHRS and CDR2 YFSETQ.

This chain connects TRBV5-1 to TRBJ2-1; the match to TRBD1 covers 8 bases. This CDR3 contains 15 residues. From germline, CDR1 is SGHRS and CDR2 YFSETQ. V lost 0 bases and J lost 7; bases outside the gene matches: 6. The CDR3 spells CASSLAAGGRNEQFF. The CDR3 region has the DNA TGCGCCAGCAGCTTGGCAGCAGGGGGCAGGAATGAGCAGTTCTTC. The full variable domain, in which reference TRBV5-1 and TRBJ2-1 provide the parts outside the CDR3, is KAGVTQTPRYLIKTRGQQVTLSCSPISGHRSVSWYQQTPGQGLQFLFEYFSETQRNKGNFPGRFSGRQFSNSRSEMNVSTLELGDSALYLCASSLAAGGRNEQFFGPGTRLTVL.

The chain joins TRBV28 to TRBJ2-7; possibly TRBD2 for D (5 bases). Trimming stripped 3 bases from V and 5 bases from J, with 11 bases between. This CDR3 contains 13 residues. CDR1 MDHEN and CDR2 SYDVKM come from the germline V gene. CDR3 sequence: CASSFPGIDEQYF. For the CDR3, the DNA is TGTGCCAGCAGTTTCCCGGGGATAGACGAGCAGTACTTC.

This clone was detected a few times. V and J are TRBV6-4 and TRBJ2-1; 11 positions agree with TRBD2. The CDR3 spans 16 residues. The germline V gene has CDR1 MRHNA and CDR2 SNTAGT. V was pared by 4 bases and J by 9 bases, with 11 bases of the junction left unmatched. Here the CDR3 DNA reads TGTGCCAGCAGTGGATCTAGCGGGAGGCCCAGCCGTGAGCAGTTCTTC. Translation: CASSGSSGRPSREQFF.

The rearrangement links TRBV5-1 to TRBJ2-1; 9 bases fit TRBD2. The germline gives CDR1 SGHRS, CDR2 YFSETQ. After removal of 6 bases from V and 2 bases from J, the junction contained 15 bases not matched to a gene. The CDR3 runs to 18 residues. CDR3 coding DNA: TGCGCCAGCACTCCTGGGGTAGCGGGAGCTACTCCCTACAATGAGCAGTTCTTC. Its translation is CASTPGVAGATPYNEQFF.

The chain uses TRBV2 and TRBJ2-5, with TRBD1 matching over 9 bases. The assigned J gene may be wrong: the sequence end matches TRBJ2-7 better. Per germline, CDR1 SNHLY and CDR2 FYNNEI. The length of the CDR3 is 15 residues. The CDR3 sequence is CASSEGTTGGGEQYF. CDR3 bases: TGTGCCAGCAGTGAAGGTACTACAGGGGGCGGCGAGCAGTACTTC.

The chain combines TRBV5-1 with TRBJ2-1, with D uncertain. The CDR3 runs to 14 residues. The germline V gene has CDR1 SGHRS and CDR2 YFSETQ. The V and J ends lost 0 bases and 7 bases respectively, with 11 bases between them. The CDR3 coding sequence is TGCGCCAGCAGCTTGGCCGTCAGCCGGAATGAGCAGTTCTTC. Its translation: CASSLAVSRNEQFF.